The rows below give T cell receptor beta chains drawn from one sample of a study of blood T cell repertoires in COVID-19. TCRdb's table, derived via immunoSEQ multiplex PCR, lists solely in-frame clones and lacks some. This table holds approximately 200,000 clones, 85% found once. Sequencing was done on a sample of PBMCs or T cells enriched from blood (not recorded which). The source is a man aged 40-50 years who had recovered from COVID-19. CDR3s include the opening cysteine and the closing phenylalanine or tryptophan. D genes are given only for firm matches. Clone size is given for some rows only: seen once, a few or many times, or a class if the clone is expanded.

v_call	cdr3_length	d_call	clone_size	j_call	cdr3_nt	cdr3_aa
TRBV7-9	13	.	.	TRBJ2-7	TGTGCCAGCAGCTTATCAGGGGTTGGCGAGCAGTACTTC	CASSLSGVGEQYF
TRBV28	12	.	.	TRBJ2-7	TGTGCCAGCAGTTTGCTCTTCTTCGGGCAGTACTTC	CASSLLFFGQYF
TRBV15	13	TRBD1	.	TRBJ2-1	TGTGCCACCAGCAGGGGACAGAACTATGAGCAGTTCTTC	CATSRGQNYEQFF
TRBV5-1	16	TRBD2	.	TRBJ2-2	TGCGCCAGCAGCTTCAGCGGGGGAACGAACACCGGGGAGCTGTTTTTT	CASSFSGGTNTGELFF
TRBV7-8	15	.	once	TRBJ1-2	TGTGCCAGCAGCTCCCCCGGGGACAAGTGGGGTGGCTACACCTTC	CASSSPGDKWGGYTF
TRBV24-1	15	TRBD2	.	TRBJ2-1	TGTGCCACCAGTGGTAGCGGGAGGGCCTACAATGAGCAGTTCTTC	CATSGSGRAYNEQFF
TRBV2	14	.	.	TRBJ2-3	TGTGCCAGCAGTTTAAGACTTTCCACAGATACGCAGTATTTT	CASSLRLSTDTQYF
TRBV18	14	.	.	TRBJ2-3	TGTGCCAGCTCAAGAGCCGTCCACACAGATACGCAGTATTTT	CASSRAVHTDTQYF
TRBV18	15	TRBD1	.	TRBJ1-4	TGTGCCAGCTCACCAGGGGGACAGCCTAATGAAAAACTGTTTTTT	CASSPGGQPNEKLFF
TRBV5-6	13	.	.	TRBJ2-7	TGTGCCAGCAGCTTGGGGACTTCGGGAGAGCAGTACTTC	CASSLGTSGEQYF
TRBV5-4	15	.	once	TRBJ2-3	TGTGCCAGCAGCTTGAGCGGCAGTTCCACAGATACGCAGTATTTT	CASSLSGSSTDTQYF
TRBV7-9	15	.	few	TRBJ2-1	TGTGCCAGCATCCCCCCTGGGCCGGGAGAAGGTGAGCAGTTCTTC	CASIPPGPGEGEQFF